Presented here are 23 T cell receptor beta chains from one specimen sequenced in a study of T cells in Graves' hyperthyroidism and ophthalmopathy. What was amplified from RNA transcripts were TCR beta CDR3 regions. When the TCR CDR3 underwent first-round RT-PCR, the HTBI primer set was used. TCRdb ran MiXCR on the multiplex PCR reads and lists one entry per CDR3 protein. The top ten clones hold approximately 7.4% of a sample with a few hundred thousand distinct CDR3 sequences, 15% to 18% of them seen once. The sample comprised blood. Every receptor here comes from a woman in her 30s with Graves' hyperthyroidism.

The chain carries TRBV28 and TRBJ2-7; D unresolved. Trimming cost V 2 bases and J 1 base, with 6 bases left between them. CDR3 length: 13 residues. Germline CDR1 reads MDHEN; CDR2 reads SYDVKM. This CDR3 is CASSLNLSYEQYF. DNA of the CDR3: TGTGCCAGCAGTTTAAACCTATCCTACGAGCAGTACTTC. The variable domain in full, with the rest retrieved from reference TRBV28 and TRBJ2-7, is DVKVTQSSRYLVKRTGEKVFLECVQDMDHENMFWYRQDPGLGLRLIYFSYDVKMKEKGDIPEGYSVSREKKERFSLILESASTNQTSMYLCASSLNLSYEQYFGPGTRLTVT.

The chain combines TRBV27 with TRBJ2-6; weak D call: TRBD1 (6 bases). CDR3 length equals 15 residues. Deletions cut 3 bases from V and 2 bases from J, with 8 bases between. The germline V gene has CDR1 MNHEY and CDR2 SMNVEV (reference sequence). CDR3 nucleotide sequence: TGTGCCAGCAGTTTTGGGGGCACTGGGGCCAACGTCCTGACTTTC. Protein sequence: CASSFGGTGANVLTF.

This clonotype came up many times. V usage is TRBV9 and J usage is TRBJ2-1, with D perhaps assigned TRBD1 or TRBD2 (7 bases each). The CDR3 loop spans 15 amino acids. V was trimmed by 2 bases and J by 6 bases, leaving 15 bases between them. CDR1 and CDR2 (germline): SGDLS, YYNGEE. The CDR3 loop reads CASSVRQGGVNEQFF. Here the CDR3 DNA reads TGTGCCAGCAGCGTCAGACAGGGAGGGGTCAATGAGCAGTTCTTC.

This clonotype was counted ten times or more. The CDR3 DNA reads TGCAGCGTGGGGGGGAGGGCCAAGAATGAGCAGTTCTTC. This gives the protein CSVGGRAKNEQFF. This chain joins TRBV29-1 and TRBJ2-1; 7 bases align to TRBD2. V gave up 6 bases and J gave up 7 bases; unmatched junction bases: 9. The germline V gene encodes CDR1 SQVTM and CDR2 ANQGSEA. This CDR3 has 13 amino acids.

V gene TRBV18 combines with J gene TRBJ1-1; unclear D gene. CDR3 length: 15 amino acids. The V gene's germline CDR1 is KGHSH and CDR2 LQKENI. V shed 1 base and J shed 1 base, with 10 bases lying between them. The CDR3 bases are TGTGCCAGCTCACCACGGAGAGGATCGAACACTGAAGCTTTCTTT. The encoded protein is CASSPRRGSNTEAFF.

Many counts were recorded for this clonotype. The chain's CDR3 is CASSQDHSSTDTQYF. The CDR3 coding sequence is TGCGCCAGCAGCCAAGATCACAGTAGCACAGATACGCAGTATTTT. The chain employs TRBV4-3 and TRBJ2-3; no clear D gene. V lost 0 bases to trimming and J lost 0 bases, with 7 bases between them. Germline CDR1 reads LGHNA; CDR2 reads YSLEER. CDR3 length equals 15 residues.

This clonotype was detected ten times or more. The chain links TRBV5-1 to TRBJ2-7; TRBD1 matches 10 bases. V was pared by 4 bases and J by 0 bases, with 7 bases of the junction left unmatched. Germline CDR1 and CDR2: SGHRS and YFSETQ. This CDR3 has 16 residues. The CDR3 sequence is CASSGDRGGISYEQYF. DNA for the CDR3: TGCGCCAGCAGCGGGGACAGGGGAGGTATCTCCTACGAGCAGTACTTC. The entire variable domain, with the rest obtained from reference TRBV5-1 and TRBJ2-7, is as follows: KAGVTQTPRYLIKTRGQQVTLSCSPISGHRSVSWYQQTPGQGLQFLFEYFSETQRNKGNFPGRFSGRQFSNSRSEMNVSTLELGDSALYLCASSGDRGGISYEQYFGPGTRLTVT.

This clonotype was seen at least ten times. This chain links TRBV12-3 or TRBV12-4 with TRBJ2-7; D unclear. The ends were cut back, 5 bases at V and 0 bases at J, with 8 bases in the middle. The CDR3 length is 13 residues. CDR3 sequence reads: CASSGALSYEQYF. CDR3 coding DNA: TGTGCCAGCAGTGGCGCCCTCTCCTACGAGCAGTACTTC.

Of note for this clonotype: A much larger clonotype is one base distant, so this may be a read error. This rearrangement joins TRBV30 to TRBJ1-2, with unresolved D. The CDR3 extends over 11 amino acids. CDR1 is GTSNPN and CDR2 is SVGIG in the germline V gene (reference sequence). CDR3 nucleotide sequence: TGTGTCTGGAGCCGCGACTATGGCTACACCTTC. It yields the protein CVWSRDYGYTF.

Ten or more counts support this clonotype. V usage is TRBV30 and J usage is TRBJ2-2; no clear D gene. The CDR3 is 16 amino acids. Germline V gives CDR1 GTSNPN, CDR2 SVGIG (reference sequence). V shed 1 base and J shed 2 bases, with 14 bases lying between them. Written as DNA, the CDR3 is TGTGCCTGGAGTGCGGTCCGAGGTAGAAACACCGGGGAGCTGTTTTTT. Protein product: CAWSAVRGRNTGELFF.

J is TRBJ1-1 and V is TRBV18; D not certain. The length of the CDR3 is 16 residues. Between the trimmed V and J ends, which lost 2 bases and 0 bases, there was a span of 13 bases. CDR1 and CDR2 from the germline V gene are KGHSH and LQKENI. Here the CDR3 reads CASSPRLAGMNTEAFF. DNA for the CDR3: TGTGCCAGCTCACCAAGGTTGGCCGGCATGAACACTGAAGCTTTCTTT.

V and J are TRBV27 and TRBJ2-7; D is unresolved. This CDR3 is 15 amino acids long. CDR1 and CDR2 from the germline V gene are MNHEY and SMNVEV (reference sequence). V was trimmed by 7 bases and J by 7 bases, leaving 23 bases between them. CDR3 in DNA: TGTGCCAGCACACATCTTCCCGTTGGTTCGGCGGAGCAGTACTTC. Its translation is CASTHLPVGSAEQYF.

The sample holds many counts of this clonotype. The chain is built from TRBV20-1 and TRBJ1-4; D is undetermined. CDR3 size: 15 residues. In germline, CDR1 is DFQATT, CDR2 SNEGSKA (reference sequence). Between the trimmed V and J ends, which lost 0 bases and 4 bases, there was a span of 12 bases. In DNA form, the CDR3 reads TGCAGTGCTAGAGATTTAGACCACGGTAATGAAAAACTGTTTTTT. It yields the protein CSARDLDHGNEKLFF.

The CDR3 DNA is TGTGCCAGCGGCCCGACATCCCGGTTCACAGATACGCAGTATTTT. It translates to CASGPTSRFTDTQYF. The V gene is TRBV18, the J gene TRBJ2-3; no firm D call. The V and J ends lost 8 bases and 2 bases respectively, with 17 bases between them. CDR3 length: 15 residues. CDR1 and CDR2 from the germline V gene are KGHSH and LQKENI.

At least ten counts were recorded for this clonotype. This chain links TRBV7-6 with TRBJ2-1, with D perhaps TRBD2 (6 bases). The germline V and J ends were trimmed by 4 bases and 6 bases, with 13 bases remaining between them. This CDR3 has 14 amino acids. Germline V gives CDR1 SGHVS, CDR2 FNYEAQ. CDR3 residues: CASSSSWRANEQFF. The CDR3 region has the DNA TGTGCCAGCAGCTCGTCCTGGAGGGCCAATGAGCAGTTCTTC.

This clonotype has only a few counts. The J gene is TRBJ2-2, the V gene TRBV5-8, with 11 nucleotides matching TRBD2. After removal of 3 bases from V and 6 bases from J, the junction contained 7 bases not matched to a gene. This CDR3 is built from 16 residues. In germline, CDR1 is SGHTS, CDR2 YDEGEE. DNA for the CDR3: TGTGCCAGCAGCTCTGTAGCGGGAGGGCCCTCCGGGGAGCTGTTTTTT. Translation: CASSSVAGGPSGELFF.

The chain links TRBV19 to TRBJ1-5; 8 bases line up with TRBD1. In germline, CDR1 is LNHDA, CDR2 SQIVND (reference sequence). This CDR3 comprises 15 residues. The ends lost 3 bases at V and 3 bases at J; junction bases unmatched: 4. This chain's CDR3 is CASSIGTGPNQPQHF. For the CDR3, the DNA is TGTGCCAGTAGTATTGGGACAGGCCCCAATCAGCCCCAGCATTTT.

In its sample, this clonotype was seen once. This may be a read error: a much more frequent sequence differs by one nucleotide. The chain links TRBV6-1 to TRBJ2-3; D is possibly TRBD2 (6 bases). V shed 7 bases and J shed 6 bases, with 17 bases lying between them. The length of the CDR3 is 14 residues. CDR1 is MNHNS and CDR2 is SASEGT in the germline V gene. CDR3 sequence (DNA): TGTGCCAGCAATGGACTAACGGAGGCGGATACGCAGTATTTT. This encodes CASNGLTEADTQYF.

This clonotype was picked up a small number of times. This chain connects TRBV11-2 to TRBJ1-4, with 9 positions matching TRBD1. This CDR3 is 15 amino acids long. V was pared by 4 bases and J by 7 bases, with 7 bases of the junction left unmatched. The V gene's germline CDR1 is SGHAT and CDR2 FQNNGV. This chain's CDR3 is CASSSYRGRGEKLFF. CDR3 in DNA: TGTGCCAGCAGCTCGTACAGGGGGCGCGGTGAAAAACTGTTTTTT.

This sequence joins TRBV20-1 and TRBJ1-1; D is uncertain. V was shortened by 0 bases and J by 3 bases, with 17 bases between the two germline ends. The CDR3 runs 16 residues. Germline V CDR1 and CDR2: DFQATT, SNEGSKA (reference sequence). CDR3 bases: TGCAGTGCTAGAGATAGATTTTTGGGTCAGTACACTGAAGCTTTCTTT. Translating gives CSARDRFLGQYTEAFF.

This clonotype was observed at least ten times. The rearrangement joins TRBV24-1 to TRBJ2-5, with 12 bases lining up with TRBD2. J gave up 5 bases and V 4 bases, and 13 bases lay outside the gene matches. Germline CDR1 is KGHDR and CDR2 is SFDVKD. The CDR3 has 18 residues. The DNA of the CDR3 is TGTGCCACCAGTGACCCATCCACGACTAGCGGGAGTTTTGAGACCCAGTACTTC. It translates to CATSDPSTTSGSFETQYF.

Points on this clonotype: A much bigger clone sits one base away, suggesting this may be a read error. The chain uses TRBV9 and TRBJ2-3; a weak D match, TRBD2 (6 bases). The CDR3 spans 17 residues. CDR1 and CDR2 from the germline V gene are SGDLS and YYNGEE. The CDR3 DNA is TGTGCCAGCAGCATGCCCCTAGCGAAACACGACACAGATATGCAGTATTTT. Its translation is CASSMPLAKHDTDMQYF.

This clonotype occurred many times. The chain combines TRBV2 with TRBJ2-1; D gene ambiguous. This CDR3 has 15 amino acids. Trimming cost V 2 bases and J 7 bases, with 15 bases left between them. Germline CDR1 and CDR2: SNHLY and FYNNEI. CDR3 loop: CASSEPDWFSNEQFF. CDR3 coding DNA: TGTGCCAGCAGTGAACCCGACTGGTTCTCGAATGAGCAGTTCTTC.